Below, one T cell receptor beta chain is given with its context. In germline, CDR1 is MNHEY, CDR2 SMNVEV (reference sequence). The length of the CDR3 is 13 residues. The V and J ends lost 4 bases and 0 bases respectively, with 7 bases between them. The record originates from a study of control samples from healthy donors and cancer patients. TCRdb keeps only in-frame clones here, not all; method: immunoSEQ multiplex PCR. The sample spans some 180,000 clones; the ten largest clones claim around 2%. Input material: blood. The receptor's source is a woman in her 30s in good health. This rearrangement joins TRBV27 to TRBJ2-7, with unresolved D. CDR3 loop: CASSSGSSYEQYF. The CDR3 DNA sequence: TGTGCCAGCAGTTCAGGCTCCTCCTACGAGCAGTACTTC.